The 32 T cell receptor beta chains below all came from one sample that was sequenced in a study of beta chain features in type 1 diabetes. Study-wide findings and caveats: When Type 1 diabetes patients were examined, their TCRB CDR3s proved moderately but significantly shorter in all four CD4+ subsets.

These receptors' antigens are unknown. Expressed TCRB transcripts got sequenced, as all isolated RNA was reverse transcribed. Profiled with immunoSEQ multiplex PCR; TCRdb holds only in-frame clones, not every one. The sample includes around 260,000 clones, roughly 22% of them seen just once. Sequenced input: naive CD4+ T cells from blood. These receptors originate from a woman in her 40s with type 1 diabetes.

This chain connects TRBV7-3 to TRBJ2-3, with 11 nucleotides matching TRBD2. Germline assignment: CDR1 SGHTA and CDR2 FQGTGA. V dropped 5 bases and J dropped 5; count of bases not matched to a gene: 9. This CDR3 has 16 amino acids. The CDR3 sequence: CASSVKGTSGRDTQYF. CDR3 in DNA: TGTGCCAGCAGCGTAAAGGGGACTAGCGGTAGAGATACGCAGTATTTT.

The table lists this clone with a few counts. This chain links TRBV30 with TRBJ2-2; D ambiguous. There are 13 residues in the CDR3. V was cut by 0 bases and J by 6 bases, with 8 bases left in between. Germline V gene lookup returns CDR1 GTSNPN and CDR2 SVGIG (reference sequence). The CDR3 DNA sequence: TGTGCCTGGAGTGTCCTAGGCTCCGGGGAGCTGTTTTTT. As protein: CAWSVLGSGELFF. Using reference TRBV30 and TRBJ2-2 for the parts outside the CDR3, the full variable domain is SQTIHQWPATLVQPVGSPLSLECTVEGTSNPNLYWYRQAAGRGLQLLFYSVGIGQISSEVPQNLSASRPQDRQFILSSKKLLLSDSGFYLCAWSVLGSGELFFGEGSRLTVL.

There are a few counts of this clone. J is TRBJ2-7 and V is TRBV2; D gene uncertain. The CDR3 runs to 11 residues. Germline loops: CDR1 SNHLY, CDR2 FYNNEI. Trimming removed 7 bases from V and 0 bases from J, with 4 bases in between. The CDR3 coding sequence is TGTGCCAGCACGTCCTCCTACGAGCAGTACTTC. This sequence encodes CASTSSYEQYF.

This clone was recorded a few times. The chain is built from TRBV29-1 and TRBJ2-1; TRBD2 matches at 11 bases. V was clipped by 2 bases and J by 12 bases; unmatched bases: 0. The CDR3 has 11 amino acids. Germline lookup yields CDR1 SQVTM and CDR2 ANQGSEA. The CDR3 DNA reads TGCAGCGTTGAACTAGCGGGAGGGCAGTTCTTC. Translating gives CSVELAGGQFF.

This clone was recorded a few times. The rearrangement links TRBV7-9 to TRBJ2-1; 12 positions agree with TRBD1. This CDR3 is built from 15 residues. Trimming removed 2 bases from V and 8 bases from J; junction bases left unmatched: 4. Germline assignment: CDR1 SEHNR and CDR2 FQNEAQ (reference sequence). CDR3 DNA sequence: TGTGCCAGCAGCTTAATGGGACAGGGGGCATATGAGCAGTTCTTC. It codes for CASSLMGQGAYEQFF.

This clone was counted only a few times. This chain connects TRBV28 to TRBJ1-5, with D uncertain. Trimming took 5 bases from V and 10 from J, leaving 15 bases between them. The length of the CDR3 is 13 residues. The germline CDR1 and CDR2 sequences are MDHEN and SYDVKM. The CDR3 nucleotides are TGTGCCAGCAGTCCCCCCCGCGGCAAACCCCAGCATTTT. It encodes CASSPPRGKPQHF. Looking up the rest from reference TRBV28 and TRBJ1-5 gives the full variable domain: DVKVTQSSRYLVKRTGEKVFLECVQDMDHENMFWYRQDPGLGLRLIYFSYDVKMKEKGDIPEGYSVSREKKERFSLILESASTNQTSMYLCASSPPRGKPQHFGDGTRLSIL.

This clone came up a few times. V and J are TRBV27 and TRBJ2-7; D perhaps matches TRBD2 (5 bases). Germline CDR1 MNHEY, CDR2 SMNVEV (reference sequence). Trimming removed 2 bases from V and 5 bases from J, with 10 bases in between. The CDR3 is made up of 13 amino acids. CDR3 DNA sequence: TGTGCCAGCAGTTTAGAGGCGGGCCACGAGCAGTACTTC. It yields the protein CASSLEAGHEQYF.

The J gene is TRBJ1-3, the V gene TRBV18; D not resolved. CDR3 length: 15 amino acids. The germline V gene encodes CDR1 KGHSH and CDR2 LQKENI. Trimming cost V 1 base and J 2 bases, with 9 bases left between them. The CDR3 nucleotides read TGTGCCAGCTCACCACTTACAGACGCTGGAAACACCATATATTTT. Encoded protein: CASSPLTDAGNTIYF.

This clone was found a few times. CDR3: CASSEGEGAGQPQHF. The CDR3 nucleotides read TGTGCCAGCAGTGAAGGGGAAGGGGCAGGTCAGCCCCAGCATTTT. The chain recombines TRBV2 with TRBJ1-5, with D possibly being TRBD1 (5 bases). This CDR3 has 15 amino acids. V dropped 1 base and J dropped 6 bases, with 13 bases sitting between them. Germline V CDR1 and CDR2: SNHLY, FYNNEI.

The chain carries TRBV2 and TRBJ2-1; 8 bases are a match to TRBD2. The V segment lost 3 bases and the J segment 5 bases; nucleotides outside the gene matches: 6. The CDR3 extends over 15 amino acids. The germline V gene encodes CDR1 SNHLY and CDR2 FYNNEI. The CDR3 sequence is CASSDEAGANNEQFF. CDR3 nucleotides: TGTGCCAGCAGTGATGAAGCGGGAGCGAACAATGAGCAGTTCTTC.

J is TRBJ2-3 and V is TRBV5-1; 12 nucleotides agree with TRBD2. The junction had 3 bases not matched to a gene; V was cut back by 4 bases and J by 3 bases. In germline, CDR1 is SGHRS, CDR2 YFSETQ. This CDR3 is built from 15 residues. The CDR3 sequence: CASSLGLAGTDTQYF. CDR3 coding DNA: TGCGCCAGCAGCCTCGGACTAGCGGGGACAGATACGCAGTATTTT. Complete variable domain (other parts from reference TRBV5-1 and TRBJ2-3): KAGVTQTPRYLIKTRGQQVTLSCSPISGHRSVSWYQQTPGQGLQFLFEYFSETQRNKGNFPGRFSGRQFSNSRSEMNVSTLELGDSALYLCASSLGLAGTDTQYFGPGTRLTVL.

The chain combines TRBV5-1 with TRBJ2-1; TRBD2 aligns across 8 bases. The V and J ends lost 4 bases and 3 bases, in that order; junction bases with no gene match: 6. Germline lookup yields CDR1 SGHRS and CDR2 YFSETQ. This CDR3 spans 15 amino acids. CDR3 protein: CASSASGPSYNEQFF. The CDR3 DNA reads TGCGCCAGCAGCGCTAGCGGGCCGAGCTACAATGAGCAGTTCTTC.

Notes on this clone: The same CDR3 can be traced to other DNA sequences in this sample. This chain uses TRBV29-1 with TRBJ2-5; D is unclear. CDR1 is SQVTM, CDR2 ANQGSEA, per germline. V was shortened by 4 bases and J by 5 bases, with 11 bases between the two germline ends. This CDR3 has 12 amino acids. CDR3 residues: CSVGTTGETQYF. CDR3 coding DNA: TGCAGCGTTGGCACGACTGGTGAGACCCAGTACTTC.

The chain uses TRBV7-8 and TRBJ2-1, with a possible D match to TRBD2 (6 bases). The V gene's germline CDR1 is SGHVS and CDR2 FQNEAQ. This CDR3 has 12 amino acids. Trimming stripped 0 bases from V and 12 bases from J, with 9 bases between. The CDR3, as DNA: TGTGCCAGCAGCTTAGCGGGAGCGGGGCAGTTCTTC. It codes for CASSLAGAGQFF.

The chain uses TRBV5-4 and TRBJ1-1, with D possibly TRBD1 on 6 matching bases. Germline CDR1 and CDR2: SGHNT and YYREEE (reference sequence). The CDR3 totals 14 residues. Trimming pared 5 bases from V and 1 base from J, leaving 12 bases between. CDR3 amino acids: CASSSGTQNTEAFF. The DNA for the CDR3 is TGTGCCAGCAGTTCCGGGACACAGAACACTGAAGCTTTCTTT. The full variable domain, its missing parts supplied by reference TRBV5-4 and TRBJ1-1, is ETGVTQSPTHLIKTRGQQVTLRCSSQSGHNTVSWYQQALGQGPQFIFQYYREEENGRGNFPPRFSGLQFPNYSSELNVNALELDDSALYLCASSSGTQNTEAFFGQGTRLTVV.

This clone was seen only a few times. The V and J genes are TRBV6-5 and TRBJ2-7; a possible D gene is TRBD2 (5 bases). From germline, CDR1 is MNHEY and CDR2 SVGAGI. The V end was cut by 10 bases, the J end by 6 bases, with 16 bases between. The CDR3 is 12 amino acids. The CDR3 sequence is CATRGGRSEQYF. The DNA for the CDR3 is TGTGCCACTCGTGGCGGGCGGAGCGAGCAGTACTTC.

This clone has only a few counts. This specimen includes other DNA sequences encoding the same CDR3. The chain uses TRBV5-6 and TRBJ1-2, with a tentative D call TRBD1 (6 bases). This CDR3 comprises 13 residues. Trimming took 4 bases from V and 2 from J, leaving 9 bases between them. Looked up from germline, CDR1 is SGHDT and CDR2 is YYEEEE. The CDR3 loop is CASSPDRNYGYTF. CDR3 coding DNA: TGTGCCAGCAGCCCGGACAGAAACTATGGCTACACCTTC.

V and J are TRBV21-1 and TRBJ2-7; the D segment call TRBD1 is taken from the table without a DNA check. TRBV21-1 is an annotated pseudogene. The CDR3 consists of 15 residues. The CDR3 loop is CASSKGPGAIYEQYF. In DNA form, the CDR3 reads TGTGCCAGCAGCAAAGGTCCAGGGGCGATTTACGAGCAGTACTTC.

V gene TRBV4-3 combines with J gene TRBJ2-7, with TRBD1 matching over 9 bases. The CDR3 sequence is 16 residues long. The V gene's germline CDR1 is LGHNA and CDR2 YSLEER. J gave up 6 bases and V 1 base, and 10 bases lay outside the gene matches. The DNA for the CDR3 is TGCGCCAGCAGCCAAGTACCTGGACAGGGGAAAGGCGAGCAGTACTTC. It codes for CASSQVPGQGKGEQYF.

The table lists this clone with a few counts. The rearrangement links TRBV18 to TRBJ1-4; TRBD1 matches at 7 bases. The CDR3 length is 16 residues. V trimming: 3 bases; J trimming: 4 bases; junction bases outside the gene matches: 8. Germline-derived CDR1 and CDR2 are KGHSH and LQKENI. The CDR3 sequence is CASSPAGTVLNEKLFF. For the CDR3, the DNA is TGTGCCAGCTCACCCGCCGGGACAGTCCTTAATGAAAAACTGTTTTTT.

CDR3 sequence: CASSLVGQGNTEAFF. The CDR3 DNA reads TGTGCCAGCAGCTTAGTAGGCCAGGGGAACACTGAAGCTTTCTTT. This chain uses TRBV7-2 with TRBJ1-1; D is perhaps TRBD1 (5 bases). CDR3 length equals 15 residues. Per germline, CDR1 SGHTA and CDR2 FQGNSA. V was cut by 1 base and J by 1 base, with 10 bases left in between. Looking up the rest from reference TRBV7-2 and TRBJ1-1 gives the full variable domain: GAGVSQSPSNKVTEKGKDVELRCDPISGHTALYWYRQSLGQGLEFLIYFQGNSAPDKSGLPSDRFSAERTGGSVSTLTIQRTQQEDSAVYLCASSLVGQGNTEAFFGQGTRLTVV.

This clone has more than one count but fewer than ten. V usage is TRBV5-1 and J usage is TRBJ2-1; D is possibly TRBD1 (5 bases). Trimming removed 0 bases at V and 8 bases at J, with 12 bases between. The CDR3 covers 14 residues. Germline V gene sequence: CDR1 SGHRS, CDR2 YFSETQ. The CDR3 DNA reads as TGCGCCAGCAGCTTGGGACAGTTATGCGATGAGCAGTTCTTC. This codes for CASSLGQLCDEQFF.

This clone was counted only a few times. The rearrangement uses TRBV9 and TRBJ2-5, with D hard to call. The V gene's germline CDR1 is SGDLS and CDR2 YYNGEE. V was clipped by 1 base and J by 1 base, with 11 bases between them. CDR3 length: 15 amino acids. In DNA form, the CDR3 reads TGTGCCAGCAGCGTACGAGGAGAGGTCCAAGAGACCCAGTACTTC. As protein: CASSVRGEVQETQYF.

This chain uses TRBV29-1 with TRBJ2-2; weak D call: TRBD1 (6 bases). Germline CDR1 is SQVTM and CDR2 is ANQGSEA. This CDR3 is 12 amino acids long. V lost 6 bases to trimming and J lost 6 bases, with 11 bases between them. This CDR3 is CSVSRGSGELFF. The CDR3 DNA sequence: TGCAGCGTCTCCAGGGGCTCCGGGGAGCTGTTTTTT.

The genes are TRBV5-1 and TRBJ1-1; perhaps TRBD1 as D (6 bases). The CDR3 extends over 14 amino acids. The germline V gene has CDR1 SGHRS and CDR2 YFSETQ. V lost 4 bases, J lost 1 base, and 11 bases lay in between. The DNA for the CDR3 is TGCGCCAGCAGCCCCGCGACAGGGAACACTGAAGCTTTCTTT. Translation: CASSPATGNTEAFF.

This clone was seen only a few times. V usage is TRBV7-2 and J usage is TRBJ2-3; TRBD2 matches at 11 bases. V was clipped by 5 bases and J by 4 bases; unmatched bases: 5. The germline V gene encodes CDR1 SGHTA and CDR2 FQGNSA. CDR3 size: 15 residues. The CDR3 loop is CASSLLAGGSDTQYF. For the CDR3, the DNA is TGTGCCAGCAGCCTCCTAGCGGGGGGTTCAGATACGCAGTATTTT.

The chain has TRBV28 and TRBJ2-7; D may be TRBD2 (5 bases). Trimming cost V 5 bases and J 4 bases, with 12 bases left between them. Germline V CDR1 and CDR2: MDHEN, SYDVKM. The CDR3 extends over 13 amino acids. CDR3 coding DNA: TGTGCCAGCAGTCCAGGACTGAAGTACGAGCAGTACTTC. Amino acids: CASSPGLKYEQYF.

V is TRBV7-2 and J is TRBJ1-5; TRBD1 aligns across 8 bases. Trimming removed 7 bases from V and 2 bases from J; junction bases left unmatched: 4. Germline CDR1 and CDR2: SGHTA and FQGNSA. This CDR3 region has 14 residues. CDR3 nucleotide sequence: TGTGCCAGCACCCAGGGGGCCGGCAATCAGCCCCAGCATTTT. It translates to CASTQGAGNQPQHF. Filled out from reference TRBV7-2 and TRBJ1-5, the complete variable domain reads GAGVSQSPSNKVTEKGKDVELRCDPISGHTALYWYRQSLGQGLEFLIYFQGNSAPDKSGLPSDRFSAERTGGSVSTLTIQRTQQEDSAVYLCASTQGAGNQPQHFGDGTRLSIL.

This chain uses TRBV29-1 with TRBJ1-5, with 9 bases fitting TRBD1. The CDR3 has 14 amino acids. Trimming took 6 bases from V and 0 from J; bases not matched to a gene: 3. Germline CDR1 and CDR2: SQVTM and ANQGSEA. The CDR3 region is CSVATGGSNQPQHF. CDR3 nucleotides: TGCAGCGTGGCGACAGGGGGTAGCAATCAGCCCCAGCATTTT.

The rearrangement uses TRBV6-5 and TRBJ1-6; 7 bases align to TRBD1. The CDR3 consists of 15 residues. Trimming removed 6 bases from V and 8 bases from J; junction bases left unmatched: 10. CDR1 is MNHEY and CDR2 is SVGAGI in the germline V gene. CDR3 sequence reads: CASSNRGVTDSPLHF. In DNA form, the CDR3 reads TGTGCCAGCAGCAACAGGGGAGTGACGGATTCACCCCTCCACTTT.

The J gene is TRBJ2-5, the V gene TRBV5-1; 11 bases align to TRBD2. The CDR3 is 15 residues long. Per germline, CDR1 SGHRS and CDR2 YFSETQ. After removal of 2 bases from V and 5 bases from J, the junction contained 5 bases not matched to a gene. CDR3 protein: CASSFIAGGPETQYF. The CDR3 coding sequence is TGCGCCAGCAGCTTTATAGCGGGAGGGCCCGAGACCCAGTACTTC. The full variable domain, with the rest looked up from reference TRBV5-1 and TRBJ2-5, is KAGVTQTPRYLIKTRGQQVTLSCSPISGHRSVSWYQQTPGQGLQFLFEYFSETQRNKGNFPGRFSGRQFSNSRSEMNVSTLELGDSALYLCASSFIAGGPETQYFGPGTRLLVL.

The gene calls are TRBV2 and TRBJ2-5, with TRBD2 as a possible D gene (5 bases). V was trimmed by 3 bases and J by 5 bases, leaving 7 bases between them. The CDR3 has 12 amino acids. The germline V gene encodes CDR1 SNHLY and CDR2 FYNNEI. CDR3 in amino acids: CASSERGETQYF. CDR3 sequence (DNA): TGTGCCAGCAGTGAGCGAGGGGAGACCCAGTACTTC.